The 22 T cell receptor beta chains below all came from one sample that was sequenced in a study of T cell responses to AZD1222 COVID-19 vaccine. Some clones are missing from TCRdb's copy, which holds only in-frame ones; the method was immunoSEQ multiplex PCR. The profile shows more than 150,000 clones, approximately 93% of them singletons. This sample comprised peripheral blood, obtained 28 days after the second AZD1222 dose. The origin of the receptors is an adult who received the AZD1222 COVID-19 vaccine.

The chain uses TRBV7-2 and TRBJ2-1; TRBD1 is a possible D gene (5 bases). Deletions cut 4 bases from V and 4 bases from J, with 8 bases between. The CDR3 has 13 residues. Looked up from germline, CDR1 is SGHTA and CDR2 is FQGNSA. The DNA for the CDR3 is TGTGCCAGCAGCTGGGGCGCATACAATGAGCAGTTCTTC. It translates to CASSWGAYNEQFF.

This clone was observed a single time. The chain combines TRBV5-1 with TRBJ1-5; no reliable D call. The CDR3 is 16 residues long. Looked up from germline, CDR1 is SGHRS and CDR2 is YFSETQ. V lost 4 bases to trimming and J lost 3 bases, with 17 bases between them. Here the CDR3 DNA reads TGCGCCAGCAGCCCGTTCGGGAGGCAGCCCAATCAGCCCCAGCATTTT. It codes for CASSPFGRQPNQPQHF.

The rearrangement joins TRBV6-4 to TRBJ1-1; D is ambiguous. Germline lookup yields CDR1 MRHNA and CDR2 SNTAGT. The CDR3 is 13 residues long. Trimming took 5 bases from V and 0 from J, leaving 7 bases between them. DNA for the CDR3: TGTGCCAGCAGTAAGACACTGAACACTGAAGCTTTCTTT. It translates to CASSKTLNTEAFF.

This clone was seen a single time. This chain connects TRBV19 to TRBJ1-1, with D perhaps TRBD1 (5 bases). The CDR3 loop spans 13 amino acids. V gave up 5 bases and J gave up 3 bases, with 10 bases separating them. CDR1 is LNHDA, CDR2 SQIVND, per germline (reference sequence). CDR3 DNA sequence: TGTGCCAGTAGTTTCCAGGGAGACACTGAAGCTTTCTTT. Amino acids: CASSFQGDTEAFF.

CDR3 coding DNA: TGTGCCAGTGCCGCGGCGAATGAGCAGTTCTTC. It codes for CASAAANEQFF. V gene TRBV5-5 combines with J gene TRBJ2-1; D is undetermined. CDR1 is SGHKS and CDR2 is YYEKEE in the germline V gene (reference sequence). This CDR3 spans 11 amino acids. The V end was cut by 8 bases, the J end by 7 bases, with 10 bases between.

The chain links TRBV19 to TRBJ1-1; D unresolved. Germline loops: CDR1 LNHDA, CDR2 SQIVND (reference sequence). This CDR3 contains 13 residues. The V end lost 3 bases, the J end lost 5 bases, and 10 bases lay between the germline ends. The CDR3 nucleotides read TGTGCCAGTAGTATTGGGGTCGGAACTGAAGCTTTCTTT. Its translation: CASSIGVGTEAFF.

The rearrangement joins TRBV2 to TRBJ1-5; the D is unclear. With 6 bases removed from V and 6 bases from J, the gap between germline ends came to 6 bases. The CDR3 runs to 11 residues. Germline V CDR1 and CDR2: SNHLY, FYNNEI. CDR3 in amino acids: CASRVSQPQHF. The CDR3 region has the DNA TGTGCCAGCAGGGTGAGTCAGCCCCAGCATTTT.

The rearrangement joins TRBV6-2 or TRBV6-3 to TRBJ2-2; no firm D call. Trimming took off 2 bases at V and 5 bases at J, with 9 bases between the two ends. This CDR3 has 14 amino acids. CDR1 MNHEY and CDR2 SVGEGT come from the germline V gene. In nucleotides, the CDR3 is TGTGCCAGCAGTTACAGGGCACGGACCGGGGAGCTGTTTTTT. Its protein is CASSYRARTGELFF.

The J gene is TRBJ2-7, the V gene TRBV5-1, with D tentatively TRBD2 (6 bases). Germline V gives CDR1 SGHRS, CDR2 YFSETQ. V was clipped by 1 base and J by 0 bases, with 14 bases between them. The CDR3 has 16 residues. The CDR3 sequence is CASSLIAVTSSYEQYF. CDR3 coding DNA: TGCGCCAGCAGCTTGATAGCGGTCACCAGCTCCTACGAGCAGTACTTC.

The chain has TRBV7-9 and TRBJ1-2; D not certain. In germline, CDR1 is SEHNR, CDR2 FQNEAQ (reference sequence). The CDR3 loop spans 15 amino acids. Trimming took off 0 bases at V and 4 bases at J, with 12 bases between the two ends. CDR3 DNA: TGTGCCAGCAGCTTAGCGGCGTCGGCTCCCTATGGCTACACCTTC. It yields the protein CASSLAASAPYGYTF.

This clone has just one count. The V and J genes are TRBV7-2 and TRBJ2-3; D perhaps matches TRBD2 (5 bases). Trimming took off 1 base at V and 6 bases at J, with 11 bases between the two ends. The CDR3 contains 14 residues. Germline CDR1 and CDR2: SGHTA and FQGNSA. CDR3 in amino acids: CASSLGGSADTQYF. As DNA, the CDR3 is TGTGCCAGCAGCTTAGGAGGGAGCGCGGATACGCAGTATTTT. The entire variable domain, with the rest obtained from reference TRBV7-2 and TRBJ2-3, is as follows: GAGVSQSPSNKVTEKGKDVELRCDPISGHTALYWYRQSLGQGLEFLIYFQGNSAPDKSGLPSDRFSAERTGGSVSTLTIQRTQQEDSAVYLCASSLGGSADTQYFGPGTRLTVL.

V usage is TRBV28 and J usage is TRBJ1-5; D possibly corresponds to TRBD1 (5 bases). This CDR3 is 15 amino acids long. The germline V and J ends were trimmed by 5 bases and 9 bases, with 20 bases remaining between them. Germline CDR1 is MDHEN and CDR2 is SYDVKM. The CDR3 reads CASSVTQGGRGPQHF. The CDR3 DNA reads TGTGCCAGCAGTGTCACGCAGGGCGGGAGGGGGCCCCAGCATTTT.

The chain couples TRBV27 to TRBJ2-3; D possibly uses TRBD1 or TRBD2 (5 bases each). Per germline, CDR1 MNHEY and CDR2 SMNVEV (reference sequence). This CDR3 is 13 amino acids long. The V and J ends lost 6 bases and 1 base respectively, with 8 bases between them. The DNA for the CDR3 is TGTGCCAGCAGGGTGGGGGGCACAGATACGCAGTATTTT. It yields the protein CASRVGGTDTQYF.

The chain recombines TRBV6-5 with TRBJ1-5; no clear D gene. The V end was cut by 4 bases, the J end by 0 bases, with 10 bases between. Germline loops: CDR1 MNHEY, CDR2 SVGAGI. This CDR3 is built from 15 residues. The CDR3 DNA is TGTGCCAGCAGTTCTGCGGGCCTTAGCAATCAGCCCCAGCATTTT. Its protein is CASSSAGLSNQPQHF.

This chain joins TRBV9 and TRBJ2-1; D not resolved. The germline V gene encodes CDR1 SGDLS and CDR2 YYNGEE. The CDR3 covers 13 residues. The germline V and J ends were trimmed by 4 bases and 7 bases, with 12 bases remaining between them. In DNA form, the CDR3 reads TGTGCCAGCAGCTCCCGTCGAGTTAATGAGCAGTTCTTC. Translating gives CASSSRRVNEQFF.

The CDR3 nucleotides are TGTGCCAGCAGTGCTTACAATGAGCAGTTCTTC. It translates to CASSAYNEQFF. The chain links TRBV28 to TRBJ2-1, with unresolved D. CDR1 is MDHEN and CDR2 is SYDVKM in the germline V gene. Trimming removed 5 bases at V and 4 bases at J, with 3 bases between. This CDR3 is built from 11 residues.

The chain uses TRBV28 and TRBJ1-2, with a possible D match to TRBD1 (6 bases). The V gene's germline CDR1 is MDHEN and CDR2 SYDVKM. V lost 5 bases to trimming and J lost 1 base, with 11 bases between them. This CDR3 region has 14 residues. The CDR3 bases are TGTGCCAGCAGTGCCTCGGGACATAACTATGGCTACACCTTC. Encoded protein: CASSASGHNYGYTF.

The chain recombines TRBV18 with TRBJ1-5; 7 bases agree with TRBD1. The CDR3 loop spans 15 amino acids. V shed 3 bases, J shed 1 base, and the junction held 3 bases outside the gene matches. Looked up from germline, CDR1 is KGHSH and CDR2 is LQKENI. This chain's CDR3 is CASSPTGLSNQPQHF. The CDR3 DNA reads TGTGCCAGCTCACCGACAGGGCTCAGCAATCAGCCCCAGCATTTT.

The chain carries TRBV3-1 (or the pseudogene TRBV3-2) and TRBJ1-1, with a tentative D call TRBD1 (5 bases). Germline-derived CDR1 and CDR2 are LGHDT and YNNKEL (reference sequence). The germline V and J ends were trimmed by 5 bases and 5 bases, with 9 bases remaining between them. The CDR3 is made up of 12 amino acids. The CDR3 DNA is TGTGCCAGCAGCGCCAGGGTTACTGAAGCTTTCTTT. This translates into CASSARVTEAFF.

The CDR3: CASSHRVVTYEQYF. Written as DNA, the CDR3 is TGTGCCAGCAGCCACAGGGTAGTGACCTACGAGCAGTACTTC. The J gene is TRBJ2-7, the V gene TRBV5-8, with D possibly matching TRBD1 (6 bases). The V gene's germline CDR1 is SGHTS and CDR2 YDEGEE. The CDR3 contains 14 residues. V was trimmed by 4 bases and J by 2 bases, leaving 13 bases between them.

The CDR3 nucleotides read TGTGCCACCGGAATACAGGGGGCAACAGATACGCAGTATTTT. Residues: CATGIQGATDTQYF. The J gene is TRBJ2-3, the V gene TRBV6-5, with 9 positions matching TRBD1. CDR1 and CDR2 (germline): MNHEY, SVGAGI. The CDR3 extends over 14 amino acids. The J segment lost 3 bases and the V segment lost 10 bases, leaving 8 bases of the junction unmatched.

This clone is a singleton in its sample. The gene calls are TRBV5-6 and TRBJ2-5; tentatively, D is TRBD1 (6 bases). Looked up from germline, CDR1 is SGHDT and CDR2 is YYEEEE. Trimming took off 5 bases at V and 7 bases at J, with 12 bases between the two ends. CDR3 length: 12 amino acids. As DNA, the CDR3 is TGTGCCAGCAGGATCCTACAGGGGACCCAGTACTTC. This translates into CASRILQGTQYF.